This T cell receptor beta chain derives from a study of cytomegalovirus exposure and HLA in healthy donors. CDR1 PRHDT and CDR2 FYEKMQ come from the germline V gene (reference sequence). The germline V and J ends were trimmed by 6 bases and 4 bases, with 6 bases remaining between them. The CDR3 contains 12 residues. PCR involved 60 Vbeta and 13 Jbeta primers. Data came from immunoSEQ multiplex PCR; TCRdb stores just in-frame clones and leaves some out. The sample lists 180,000 or so clones, 82% seen once, with approximately 1.4% in the top ten. The V call is TRBV13, the J call TRBJ2-2, with D unclear. The source of this sequence is a man aged 35-49 years in good health and CMV-seronegative. The sample was PBMCs. The CDR3 reads CASRYLTGELFF. The DNA for the CDR3 is TGTGCCAGCAGATATCTCACCGGGGAGCTGTTTTTT. Looking up the rest from reference TRBV13 and TRBJ2-2 gives the full variable domain: AAGVIQSPRHLIKEKRETATLKCYPIPRHDTVYWYQQGPGQDPQFLISFYEKMQSDKGSIPDRFSAQQFSDYHSELNMSSLELGDSALYFCASRYLTGELFFGEGSRLTVL.